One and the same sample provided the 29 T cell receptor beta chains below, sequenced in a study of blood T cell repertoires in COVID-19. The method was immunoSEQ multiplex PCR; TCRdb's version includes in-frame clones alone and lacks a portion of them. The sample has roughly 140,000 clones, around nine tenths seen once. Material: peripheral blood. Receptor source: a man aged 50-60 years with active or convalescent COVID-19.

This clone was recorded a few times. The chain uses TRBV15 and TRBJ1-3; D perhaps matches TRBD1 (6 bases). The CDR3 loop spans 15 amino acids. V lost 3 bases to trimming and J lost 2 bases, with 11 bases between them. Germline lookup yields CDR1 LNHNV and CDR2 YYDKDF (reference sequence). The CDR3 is CATSRPQGTGNTIYF. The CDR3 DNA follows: TGTGCCACCAGCAGGCCACAGGGAACTGGAAACACCATATATTTT.

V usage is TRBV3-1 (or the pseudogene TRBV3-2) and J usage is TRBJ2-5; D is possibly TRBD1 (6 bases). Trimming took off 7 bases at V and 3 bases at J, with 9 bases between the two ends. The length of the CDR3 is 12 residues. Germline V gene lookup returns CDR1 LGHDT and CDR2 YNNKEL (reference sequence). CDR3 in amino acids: CASNNREETQYF. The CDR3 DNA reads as TGTGCCAGCAACAACAGGGAAGAGACCCAGTACTTC.

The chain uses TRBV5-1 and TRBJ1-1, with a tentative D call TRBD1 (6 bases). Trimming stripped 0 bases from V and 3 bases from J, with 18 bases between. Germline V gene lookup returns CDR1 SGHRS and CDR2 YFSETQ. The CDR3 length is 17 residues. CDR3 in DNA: TGCGCCAGCAGCTTGGGGACCCGCTGGGGGCGATACACTGAAGCTTTCTTT. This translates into CASSLGTRWGRYTEAFF.

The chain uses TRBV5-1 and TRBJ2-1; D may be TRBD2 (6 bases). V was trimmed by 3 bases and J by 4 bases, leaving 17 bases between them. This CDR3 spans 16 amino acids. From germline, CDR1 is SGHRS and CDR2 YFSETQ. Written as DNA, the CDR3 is TGCGCCAGCAGCTCCTGGACTGGGACTGGGTACAATGAGCAGTTCTTC. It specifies CASSSWTGTGYNEQFF.

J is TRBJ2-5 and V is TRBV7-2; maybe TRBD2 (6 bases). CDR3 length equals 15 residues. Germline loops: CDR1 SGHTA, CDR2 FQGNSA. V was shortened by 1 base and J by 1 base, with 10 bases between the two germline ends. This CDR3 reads CASSLVQRAQETQYF. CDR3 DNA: TGTGCCAGCAGCTTAGTCCAGCGGGCCCAAGAGACCCAGTACTTC.

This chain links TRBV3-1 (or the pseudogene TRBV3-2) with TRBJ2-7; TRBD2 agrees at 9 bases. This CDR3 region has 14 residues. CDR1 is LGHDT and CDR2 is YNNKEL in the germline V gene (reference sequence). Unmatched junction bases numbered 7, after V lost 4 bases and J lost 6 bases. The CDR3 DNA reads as TGTGCCAGCAGCCGCTTAGCGGGAGCCTCCGAGCAGTACTTC. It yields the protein CASSRLAGASEQYF.

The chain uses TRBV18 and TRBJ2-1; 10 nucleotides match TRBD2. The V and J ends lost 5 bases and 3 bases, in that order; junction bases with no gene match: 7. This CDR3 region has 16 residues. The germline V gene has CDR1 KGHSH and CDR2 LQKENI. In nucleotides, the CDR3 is TGTGCCAGCTCATCACGTCTAGCGGGAGACTACAATGAGCAGTTCTTC. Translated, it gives CASSSRLAGDYNEQFF.

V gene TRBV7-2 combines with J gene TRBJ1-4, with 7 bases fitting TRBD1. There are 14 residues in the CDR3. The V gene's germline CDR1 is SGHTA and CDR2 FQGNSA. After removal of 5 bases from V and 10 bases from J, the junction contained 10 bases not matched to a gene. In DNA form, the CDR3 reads TGTGCCAGCAGCCTCGACAGGGCCCGGGGAAAACTGTTTTTT. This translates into CASSLDRARGKLFF.

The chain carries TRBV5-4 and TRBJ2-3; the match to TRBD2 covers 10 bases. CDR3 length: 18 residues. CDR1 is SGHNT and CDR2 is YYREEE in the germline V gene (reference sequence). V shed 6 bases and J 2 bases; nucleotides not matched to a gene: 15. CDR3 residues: CASIPIAGGPIPTDTQYF. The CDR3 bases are TGTGCCAGCATCCCTATAGCGGGAGGCCCTATACCCACAGATACGCAGTATTTT.

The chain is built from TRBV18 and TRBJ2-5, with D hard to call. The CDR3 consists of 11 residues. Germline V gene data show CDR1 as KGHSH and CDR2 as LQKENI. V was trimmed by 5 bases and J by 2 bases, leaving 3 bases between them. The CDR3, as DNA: TGTGCCAGCTCATCTCAAGAGACCCAGTACTTC. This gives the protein CASSSQETQYF.

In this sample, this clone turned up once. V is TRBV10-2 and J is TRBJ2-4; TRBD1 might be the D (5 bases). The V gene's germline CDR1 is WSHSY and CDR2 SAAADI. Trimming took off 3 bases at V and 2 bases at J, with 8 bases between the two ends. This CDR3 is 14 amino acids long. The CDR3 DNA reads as TGCGCCAGCAGTGATCAGGGTTCCAAAAACATTCAGTACTTC. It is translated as CASSDQGSKNIQYF.

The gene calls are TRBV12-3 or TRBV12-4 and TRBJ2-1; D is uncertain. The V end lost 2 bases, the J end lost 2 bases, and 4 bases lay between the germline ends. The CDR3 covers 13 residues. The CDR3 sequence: CASSLSAYNEQFF. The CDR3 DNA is TGTGCCAGCAGTTTATCAGCCTACAATGAGCAGTTCTTC.

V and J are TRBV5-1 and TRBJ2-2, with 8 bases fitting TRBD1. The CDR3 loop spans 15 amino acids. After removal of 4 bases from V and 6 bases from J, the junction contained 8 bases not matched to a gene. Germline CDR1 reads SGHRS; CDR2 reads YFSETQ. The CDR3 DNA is TGCGCCAGCAGCGAACAGGGGGGAATTTCCGGGGAGCTGTTTTTT. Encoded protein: CASSEQGGISGELFF. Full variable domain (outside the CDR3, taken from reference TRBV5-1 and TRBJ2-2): KAGVTQTPRYLIKTRGQQVTLSCSPISGHRSVSWYQQTPGQGLQFLFEYFSETQRNKGNFPGRFSGRQFSNSRSEMNVSTLELGDSALYLCASSEQGGISGELFFGEGSRLTVL.

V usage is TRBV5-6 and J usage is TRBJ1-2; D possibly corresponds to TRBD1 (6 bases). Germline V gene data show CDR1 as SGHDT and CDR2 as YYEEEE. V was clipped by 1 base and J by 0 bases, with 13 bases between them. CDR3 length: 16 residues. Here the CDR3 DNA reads TGTGCCAGCAGCTTGAACAGGGTTCTAGCTAACTATGGCTACACCTTC. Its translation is CASSLNRVLANYGYTF.

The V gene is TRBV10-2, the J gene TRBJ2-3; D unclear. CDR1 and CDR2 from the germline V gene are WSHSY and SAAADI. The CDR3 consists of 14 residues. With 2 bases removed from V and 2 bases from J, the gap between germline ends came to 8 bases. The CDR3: CASSEVAVTDTQYF. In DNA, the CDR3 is TGCGCCAGCAGTGAGGTGGCGGTCACAGATACGCAGTATTTT.

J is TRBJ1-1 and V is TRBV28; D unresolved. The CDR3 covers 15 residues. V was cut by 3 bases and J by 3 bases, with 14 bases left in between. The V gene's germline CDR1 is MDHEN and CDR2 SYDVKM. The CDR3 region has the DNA TGTGCCAGCAGTTTCCGATTGCCGGGTCACACTGAAGCTTTCTTT. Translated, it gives CASSFRLPGHTEAFF.

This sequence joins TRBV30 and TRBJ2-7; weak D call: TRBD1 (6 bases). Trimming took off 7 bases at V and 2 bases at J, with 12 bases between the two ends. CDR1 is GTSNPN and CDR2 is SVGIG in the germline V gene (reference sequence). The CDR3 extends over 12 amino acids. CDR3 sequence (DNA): TGTGCCTTAGACAGGACAGCCTACGAGCAGTACTTC. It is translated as CALDRTAYEQYF.

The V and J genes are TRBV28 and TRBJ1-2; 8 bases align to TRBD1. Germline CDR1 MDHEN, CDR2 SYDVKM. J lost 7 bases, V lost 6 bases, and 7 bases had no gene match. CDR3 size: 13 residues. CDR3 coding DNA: TGTGCCAGCAGGCGTGACAGGGGATCTGGCTACACCTTC. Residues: CASRRDRGSGYTF.

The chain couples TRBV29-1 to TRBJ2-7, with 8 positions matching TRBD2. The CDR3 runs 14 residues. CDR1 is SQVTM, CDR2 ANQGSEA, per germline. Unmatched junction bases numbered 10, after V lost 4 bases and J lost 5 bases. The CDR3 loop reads CSVVSWSGGNEQYF. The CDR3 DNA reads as TGCAGCGTTGTCTCTTGGTCGGGAGGGAACGAGCAGTACTTC.

CDR3 sequence (DNA): TGTGCCAGCAGTCCCCGACAGGGAAGTTCACCCCTCCACTTT. The encoded protein is CASSPRQGSSPLHF. The rearrangement joins TRBV6-5 to TRBJ1-6, with 7 bases identical to TRBD1. The V and J ends lost 5 bases and 9 bases, in that order; junction bases with no gene match: 7. The CDR3 length is 14 residues. The germline V gene has CDR1 MNHEY and CDR2 SVGAGI.

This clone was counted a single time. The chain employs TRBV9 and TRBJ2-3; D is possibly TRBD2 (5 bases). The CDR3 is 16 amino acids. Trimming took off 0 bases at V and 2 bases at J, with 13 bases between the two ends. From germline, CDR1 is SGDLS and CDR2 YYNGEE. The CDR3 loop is CASSVGERPATDTQYF. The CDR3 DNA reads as TGTGCCAGCAGCGTAGGGGAGCGGCCCGCCACAGATACGCAGTATTTT.

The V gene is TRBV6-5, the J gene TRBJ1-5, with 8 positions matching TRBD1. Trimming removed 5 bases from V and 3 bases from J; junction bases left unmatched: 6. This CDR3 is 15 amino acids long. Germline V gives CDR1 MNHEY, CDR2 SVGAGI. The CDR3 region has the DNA TGTGCCAGCAGTCTCGGACAGGGAAACAATCAGCCCCAGCATTTT. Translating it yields CASSLGQGNNQPQHF.

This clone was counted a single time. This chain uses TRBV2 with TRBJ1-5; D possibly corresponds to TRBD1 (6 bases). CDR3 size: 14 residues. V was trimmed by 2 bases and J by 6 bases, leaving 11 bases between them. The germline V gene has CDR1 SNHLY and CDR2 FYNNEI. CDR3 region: CASSESVGGQPQHF. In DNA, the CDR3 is TGTGCCAGCAGTGAATCGGTAGGGGGTCAGCCCCAGCATTTT.

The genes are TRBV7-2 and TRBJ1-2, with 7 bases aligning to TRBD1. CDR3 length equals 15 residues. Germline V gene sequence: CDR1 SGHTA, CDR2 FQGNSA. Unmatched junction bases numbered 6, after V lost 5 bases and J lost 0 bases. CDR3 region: CASSPGTVANYGYTF. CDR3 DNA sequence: TGTGCCAGCAGCCCGGGGACAGTAGCTAACTATGGCTACACCTTC.

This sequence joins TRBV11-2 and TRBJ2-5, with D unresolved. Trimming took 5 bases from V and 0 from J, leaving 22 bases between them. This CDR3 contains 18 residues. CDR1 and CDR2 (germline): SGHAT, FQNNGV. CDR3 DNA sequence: TGTGCCAGCAGCCCCTTACCTCGACTCGTTAAGTACCAAGAGACCCAGTACTTC. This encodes CASSPLPRLVKYQETQYF.

Here the CDR3 reads CASSVTAGSSYNEQFF. CDR3 nucleotide sequence: TGCGCCAGCAGCGTCACAGCGGGAAGCTCCTACAATGAGCAGTTCTTC. The V call is TRBV5-1, the J call TRBJ2-1; 7 nucleotides match TRBD2. From germline, CDR1 is SGHRS and CDR2 YFSETQ. Losses at the gene ends were 4 bases for V and 0 bases for J; bases not matched to a gene: 7. The CDR3 has 16 residues.

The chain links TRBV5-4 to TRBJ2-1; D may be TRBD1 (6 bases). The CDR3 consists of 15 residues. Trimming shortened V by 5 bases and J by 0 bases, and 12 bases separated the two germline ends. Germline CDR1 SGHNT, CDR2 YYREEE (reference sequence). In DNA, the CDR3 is TGTGCCAGCAGGGCGGACAGCAGCTCCTACAATGAGCAGTTCTTC. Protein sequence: CASRADSSSYNEQFF.

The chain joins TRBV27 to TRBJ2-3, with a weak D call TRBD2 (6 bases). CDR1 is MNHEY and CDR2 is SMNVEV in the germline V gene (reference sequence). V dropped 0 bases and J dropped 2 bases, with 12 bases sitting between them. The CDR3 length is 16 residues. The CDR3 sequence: CASSLSIGTYTDTQYF. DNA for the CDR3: TGTGCCAGCAGTTTATCGATCGGGACTTACACAGATACGCAGTATTTT.

Here the CDR3 reads CATSDTGDTKAKNIQYF. Written as DNA, the CDR3 is TGTGCCACCAGTGATACAGGGGATACCAAGGCCAAAAACATTCAGTACTTC. V is TRBV24-1 and J is TRBJ2-4, with 7 bases lining up with TRBD1. Trimming at V came to 3 bases and at J to 1 base, leaving 8 bases not matched to a gene. Germline V lookup: CDR1 KGHDR, CDR2 SFDVKD. There are 17 residues in the CDR3.